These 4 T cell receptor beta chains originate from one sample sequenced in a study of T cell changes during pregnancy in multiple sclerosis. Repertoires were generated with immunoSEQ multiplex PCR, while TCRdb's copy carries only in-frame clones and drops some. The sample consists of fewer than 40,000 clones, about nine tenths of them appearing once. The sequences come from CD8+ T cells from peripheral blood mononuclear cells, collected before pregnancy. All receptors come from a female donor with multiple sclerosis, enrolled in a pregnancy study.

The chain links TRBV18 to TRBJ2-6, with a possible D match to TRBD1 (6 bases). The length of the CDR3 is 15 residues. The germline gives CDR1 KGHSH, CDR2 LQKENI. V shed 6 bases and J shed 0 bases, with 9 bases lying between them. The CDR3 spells CASSNRVSGANVLTF. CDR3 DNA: TGTGCCAGCTCGAACAGGGTCTCTGGGGCCAACGTCCTGACTTTC.

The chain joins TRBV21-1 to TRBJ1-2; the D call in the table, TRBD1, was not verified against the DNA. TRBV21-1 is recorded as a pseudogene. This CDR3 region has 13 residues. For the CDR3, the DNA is TGTGCCACTGGGCGCCAGGAATTCTATGGCTACACCTTC. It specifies CATGRQEFYGYTF.

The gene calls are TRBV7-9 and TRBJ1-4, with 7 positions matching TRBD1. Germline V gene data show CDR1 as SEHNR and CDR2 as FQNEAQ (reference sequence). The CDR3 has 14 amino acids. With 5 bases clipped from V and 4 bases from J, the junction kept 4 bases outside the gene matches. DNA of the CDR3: TGTGCCAGCAGCGCGGGACAGCGTAATGAAAAACTGTTTTTT. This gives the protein CASSAGQRNEKLFF.

The chain's CDR3 is CASSLTATGALYEQYF. The CDR3 DNA sequence: TGTGCCAGCAGCTTAACGGCGACAGGGGCCCTCTACGAGCAGTACTTC. The chain couples TRBV7-9 to TRBJ2-7; 8 bases are a match to TRBD1. Per the germline V gene, CDR1 is SEHNR and CDR2 is FQNEAQ (reference sequence). Trimming cost V 2 bases and J 3 bases; bases outside gene matches: 9. The CDR3 consists of 16 residues.